The T cell receptor (beta chain) under discussion was sequenced for a study of blood T cells in healthy people across ages. General study results and limits: Aged donors had fewer naive CD4+ cells and lower diversity than long-lived donors. The study could not conclusively compare naive and antigen-experienced cells, given its unsorted PBMCs. Among T cells, TCR beta diversity per million cells dropped roughly linearly as age rose.

Turning to this clonotype: What it binds is not known.

This CDR3 comprises 12 residues. The V and J ends lost 8 bases and 0 bases respectively, with 5 bases between them. CDR1 is MNHEY and CDR2 is SMNVEV in the germline V gene (reference sequence). Primed by a sample-barcoded 5' primer and a J-beta primer mix, a second PCR proceeded for about 7 to 11 cycles. In TCRdb, the 5' RACE reads were re-called with MiXCR into one record per CDR3 protein. The table shows over 1,500,000 distinct CDR3 sequences, with about 50% occurring only once. Sequenced material: blood. This clonotype was sampled from a woman in her forties in good health. This chain uses TRBV27 with TRBJ2-1; possibly TRBD2 for D (5 bases). In nucleotides, the CDR3 is TGTGCCAGCGGGAGCTCCTACAATGAGCAGTTCTTC. It is translated as CASGSSYNEQFF.